This T cell receptor (beta chain) is from a study of memory CD4+ T cells and cytomegalovirus serostatus (dated by TCRdb to the late 2010s). Turning to the overall study: The 35 or so healthy Belgian adults in the cohort included 9 who were CMV seropositive and roughly 25 who were CMV seronegative. To replicate a published TCR-based CMV serostatus classifier, the study sequenced CD4+ memory TCRbeta repertoires from a Belgian cohort whose cytomegalovirus serostatus was known.

Comment on this clone: Its target antigen remains unknown. The junction departs from the called germline gene at one end, perhaps through a read error.

Single viable CD3+CD4+CD8-CD45RO+ cells were sorted as memory CD4+ T cells on a FACSAria II. To determine CMV serostatus, a Roche Elecsys assay was used that detects serum IgG against CMV pp150, pp28, p38 and p52. Following thawing, total CD4+ T cells were enriched through positive selection using CD4 magnetic microbeads. The samples came from a different study that was designed specifically to examine the CD4+ T cell memory repertoire. Peripheral blood mononuclear cells were isolated and cryopreserved following standard operating procedures; serum was stored at -80 °C. CD3-PerCP (BW264/56), CD4-APC (RPA-T4), CD45RO-PE (UCHT1) and CD8-Pacific Orange (3B5) antibodies were used for staining, and non-viable cells were excluded with Sytox blue. The Quick-DNA Microprep Kit was used to extract genomic DNA from the sorted cells. TCRbeta DNA was amplified with the immunoSEQ hsTCRbeta kit following the manufacturer's protocol. TCRbeta libraries were sequenced on an Illumina MiSeq instrument. Turning to the authors' computational methods: After out-of-frame sequences were removed, 2,204,828 distinct TCRbeta sequences remained, averaging around 70,000 per individual. Each individual was scored according to the count of 164 previously reported CMV-associated TCRbeta sequences and the total productive distinct TCRbeta count. A beta-binomial model was reimplemented in Python, and random forests from scikit-learn, run with default parameters, were trained on data from the US cohort. Classifier performance on the Belgian cohort was summarized as median AUC with percentile confidence intervals over 10,000 bootstrap iterations. This immuneACCESS table, as held by TCRdb, lists in-frame sequences with V and J called but not all clones. Of the missing ones, under half trace to an unresolved V gene in checked studies; the others have no known cause. The DNA was the basis for D and trimming; V, J and clone size are from that table. The sample table holds about 48,000 clones, of which 78% were seen once. The ten largest clonotypes hold around 0.77% of the sample.

Points the paper makes about the study in general: On the Belgian cohort, the classifier based on the original framework reached a median bootstrapped AUC of approximately 0.95, with a 95% CI of 0.76-1.00. Unlike the original study, which covered naive and memory CD4+ and CD8+ populations, the Belgian study sequenced only CD4+CD45RO+ memory cells. The results were interpreted as suggesting that the CMV-associated TCR signature is largely present in the CD4+ memory repertoire. For predicting CMV serostatus, the median bootstrapped AUC was roughly 0.95 using the original framework and 0.91 using a US-trained random forest. Among the 164 previously reported CMV-associated TCRbeta sequences, roughly 68 showed up in the CD4+ memory repertoires, with each one found in between one and five individuals.

The material sequenced was memory CD4+ T cells from blood. This receptor was taken from an adult in good health and CMV-seronegative.

The DNA is as follows: TGTGCCAGCAGTTTGGACGGGAACTATGGCTACACCTTC. Its protein is CASSLDGNYGYTF. The rearrangement joined TRBV5-4 to TRBJ1-2; the D gene cannot be named for sure. The CDR3 holds 13 amino acids from the cysteine to the phenylalanine. Just the 39-base CDR3 DNA is kept, in frame starting at base 1. CDR1 and CDR2, per the germline V gene (reference sequence), are SGHNT and YYREEE. The entire variable domain, with the stretches around the CDR3 drawn from the reference TRBV5-4 and TRBJ1-2 proteins, is ETGVTQSPTHLIKTRGQQVTLRCSSQSGHNTVSWYQQALGQGPQFIFQYYREEENGRGNFPPRFSGLQFPNYSSELNVNALELDDSALYLCASSLDGNYGYTFGSGTRLTVV.